One and the same sample provided the 21 T cell receptor beta chains below, sequenced in a study of blood T cell repertoires in COVID-19. Clones were sequenced by immunoSEQ multiplex PCR, and TCRdb holds only the in-frame ones, with some missing. The profile shows 40,000 or so clones, about 85% of them singletons. Material for sequencing was peripheral blood. These receptors were collected from a woman in her sixties or seventies in a cohort sampled during active COVID-19.

In its sample, this clone was seen a few times. The rearrangement joins TRBV4-3 to TRBJ2-1; D perhaps matches TRBD2 (5 bases). Germline assignment: CDR1 LGHNA and CDR2 YSLEER. The CDR3 is 16 amino acids. V lost 1 base and J lost 4, with 14 bases in between. This CDR3 reads CASSQAGSTKYNEQFF. The DNA of the CDR3 is TGCGCCAGCAGCCAAGCGGGATCTACGAAGTACAATGAGCAGTTCTTC.

The rearrangement uses TRBV2 and TRBJ2-1; 10 positions match TRBD2. V shed 2 bases, J shed 5 bases, and the junction held 6 bases outside the gene matches. CDR1 and CDR2 (germline): SNHLY, FYNNEI. This CDR3 is 16 amino acids long. This CDR3 is CASSEWTSGLHNEQFF. In DNA form, the CDR3 reads TGTGCCAGCAGTGAATGGACTAGCGGACTACACAATGAGCAGTTCTTC.

The chain recombines TRBV28 with TRBJ2-3; TRBD2 matches 16 bases. V was clipped by 5 bases and J by 2 bases; unmatched bases: 10. This CDR3 has 19 residues. CDR1 MDHEN and CDR2 SYDVKM come from the germline V gene. The CDR3 sequence: CASSAPPGLAGGHTDTQYF. CDR3 nucleotides: TGTGCCAGCAGTGCCCCTCCGGGACTAGCGGGAGGGCACACAGATACGCAGTATTTT. The variable domain in full, with the rest retrieved from reference TRBV28 and TRBJ2-3, is DVKVTQSSRYLVKRTGEKVFLECVQDMDHENMFWYRQDPGLGLRLIYFSYDVKMKEKGDIPEGYSVSREKKERFSLILESASTNQTSMYLCASSAPPGLAGGHTDTQYFGPGTRLTVL.

The rearrangement links TRBV6-2 or TRBV6-3 to TRBJ1-2; 10 bases align to TRBD1. The ends lost 2 bases at V and 8 bases at J; junction bases unmatched: 11. Germline-derived CDR1 and CDR2 are MNHEY and SVGEGT. The CDR3 is 16 residues long. CDR3 nucleotides: TGTGCCAGCAGTTACGCTCTCGGGACAGGGGATTACGGCTACACCTTC. Amino acid sequence: CASSYALGTGDYGYTF.

V usage is TRBV2 and J usage is TRBJ2-1; D is perhaps TRBD2 (6 bases). CDR3 length: 14 amino acids. Trimming took 4 bases from V and 8 from J, leaving 15 bases between them. Germline loops: CDR1 SNHLY, CDR2 FYNNEI. DNA of the CDR3: TGTGCCAGCAGTGTGGGACTTTCTGGGGATGAGCAGTTCTTC. Translation gives CASSVGLSGDEQFF.

The chain has TRBV27 and TRBJ1-5; the D is unclear. CDR3 size: 14 residues. From germline, CDR1 is MNHEY and CDR2 SMNVEV (reference sequence). V dropped 5 bases and J dropped 7 bases, with 15 bases sitting between them. Here the CDR3 DNA reads TGTGCCAGCAGTCAACTAGCGGGATACCAGCCCCAGCATTTT. The encoded protein is CASSQLAGYQPQHF.

The genes are TRBV6-5 and TRBJ1-4; 9 bases align to TRBD1. Germline CDR1 reads MNHEY; CDR2 reads SVGAGI. There are 14 residues in the CDR3. The junction had 6 bases not matched to a gene; V was cut back by 6 bases and J by 7 bases. This CDR3 is CASSSGQGSEKLFF. CDR3 DNA: TGTGCCAGCAGCTCCGGACAGGGGTCTGAAAAACTGTTTTTT.

This clone has a handful of counts. The chain employs TRBV5-1 and TRBJ1-1; 8 nucleotides align to TRBD1. Germline V gene lookup returns CDR1 SGHRS and CDR2 YFSETQ. The V and J ends lost 3 bases and 5 bases, in that order; junction bases with no gene match: 6. CDR3 size: 14 residues. CDR3 nucleotide sequence: TGCGCCAGCAGCTCGGTGGACAGGGAAACTGAAGCTTTCTTT. Translation gives CASSSVDRETEAFF.

Written as DNA, the CDR3 is TGTGCCAGCCACCGACAGGGTTGGACTGAAGCTTTCTTT. It translates to CASHRQGWTEAFF. J is TRBJ1-1 and V is TRBV2, with 7 bases lining up with TRBD1. Germline lookup yields CDR1 SNHLY and CDR2 FYNNEI. The CDR3 covers 13 residues. J lost 5 bases, V lost 8 bases, and 8 bases had no gene match. Full variable domain (missing parts from reference TRBV2 and TRBJ1-1): EPEVTQTPSHQVTQMGQEVILRCVPISNHLYFYWYRQILGQKVEFLVSFYNNEISEKSEIFDDQFSVERPDGSNFTLKIRSTKLEDSAMYFCASHRQGWTEAFFGQGTRLTVV.

The V and J genes are TRBV6-5 and TRBJ2-3, with TRBD2 as a possible D gene (6 bases). The CDR3 is made up of 15 amino acids. Looked up from germline, CDR1 is MNHEY and CDR2 is SVGAGI. V was trimmed by 6 bases and J by 2 bases, leaving 15 bases between them. The CDR3 DNA sequence: TGTGCCAGCAGCGCGTGGGGGGTGCCCACAGATACGCAGTATTTT. Translation gives CASSAWGVPTDTQYF.

V gene TRBV19 combines with J gene TRBJ2-1; D might be TRBD1 (6 bases). The V gene lost 1 base and the J gene lost 0 bases, with 10 bases spanning the gap. In germline, CDR1 is LNHDA, CDR2 SQIVND (reference sequence). The CDR3 runs 16 residues. The CDR3 DNA follows: TGTGCCAGTAGTATAGTGGGGGCCCACTCCTACAATGAGCAGTTCTTC. Translated, it gives CASSIVGAHSYNEQFF.

The chain carries TRBV24-1 and TRBJ2-5; TRBD2 matches at 7 bases. This CDR3 spans 15 amino acids. J was trimmed by 0 bases and V by 5 bases; bases with no gene match: 5. From germline, CDR1 is KGHDR and CDR2 SFDVKD. CDR3 sequence reads: CATSASGGYQETQYF. The CDR3 DNA reads TGTGCCACCAGTGCTAGCGGAGGGTACCAAGAGACCCAGTACTTC.

The V gene is TRBV28, the J gene TRBJ1-6, with 7 bases fitting TRBD1. There are 15 residues in the CDR3. V shed 4 bases, J shed 6 bases, and the junction held 6 bases outside the gene matches. The germline V gene encodes CDR1 MDHEN and CDR2 SYDVKM. The CDR3 spells CASSSGQVTNSPLHF. As DNA, the CDR3 is TGTGCCAGCAGTTCCGGACAGGTCACTAATTCACCCCTCCACTTT. The full variable domain, rest sourced from reference TRBV28 and TRBJ1-6, is DVKVTQSSRYLVKRTGEKVFLECVQDMDHENMFWYRQDPGLGLRLIYFSYDVKMKEKGDIPEGYSVSREKKERFSLILESASTNQTSMYLCASSSGQVTNSPLHFGNGTRLTVT.

This clone was counted once. This sequence joins TRBV6-5 and TRBJ2-7, with TRBD2 matching over 8 bases. Germline CDR1 is MNHEY and CDR2 is SVGAGI. V trimming: 6 bases; J trimming: 0 bases; junction bases outside the gene matches: 7. This CDR3 has 15 residues. The CDR3, as DNA: TGTGCCAGCAGCCTAGCGGGCCTAAGCTCCTACGAGCAGTACTTC. Its translation is CASSLAGLSSYEQYF.

V is TRBV5-1 and J is TRBJ2-3; 8 positions match TRBD1. Germline CDR1 reads SGHRS; CDR2 reads YFSETQ. Unmatched junction bases numbered 14, after V lost 3 bases and J lost 2 bases. CDR3 size: 18 residues. CDR3 sequence reads: CASSSPGGNRGATDTQYF. CDR3 sequence (DNA): TGCGCCAGCAGCTCCCCAGGCGGGAACAGGGGGGCCACAGATACGCAGTATTTT. Full variable domain (rest looked up from reference TRBV5-1 and TRBJ2-3): KAGVTQTPRYLIKTRGQQVTLSCSPISGHRSVSWYQQTPGQGLQFLFEYFSETQRNKGNFPGRFSGRQFSNSRSEMNVSTLELGDSALYLCASSSPGGNRGATDTQYFGPGTRLTVL.

The chain uses TRBV28 and TRBJ1-2; tentatively, D is TRBD1 (6 bases). Deletions cut 6 bases from V and 14 bases from J, with 16 bases between. The V gene's germline CDR1 is MDHEN and CDR2 SYDVKM. The CDR3 extends over 11 amino acids. CDR3 in amino acids: CASRDRGGQTF. CDR3 DNA: TGTGCCAGCAGGGATCGGGGGGGGCAGACCTTC.

The V call is TRBV18, the J call TRBJ1-1; D uncertain. The V end lost 6 bases, the J end lost 0 bases, and 11 bases lay between the germline ends. Germline-derived CDR1 and CDR2 are KGHSH and LQKENI. The CDR3 loop spans 14 amino acids. CDR3 coding DNA: TGTGCCAGCTCCTCCGCGCTTTTGAACACTGAAGCTTTCTTT. Translated, it gives CASSSALLNTEAFF.

The rearrangement uses TRBV19 and TRBJ1-2, with TRBD1 as a possible D gene (6 bases). Germline assignment: CDR1 LNHDA and CDR2 SQIVND (reference sequence). V was trimmed by 7 bases and J by 4 bases, leaving 16 bases between them. This CDR3 comprises 14 residues. DNA for the CDR3: TGTGCCAGTATAGGTACAGGGCTTCGCTATGGCTACACCTTC. Protein: CASIGTGLRYGYTF.

The V and J genes are TRBV11-2 and TRBJ1-2, with D possibly TRBD1 on 5 matching bases. Germline V gives CDR1 SGHAT, CDR2 FQNNGV. This CDR3 comprises 15 residues. Between the trimmed V and J ends, which lost 7 bases and 5 bases, there was a span of 20 bases. The CDR3 here is CASTTTRVVTYGYTF. The CDR3 coding sequence is TGTGCCAGCACTACCACCAGGGTGGTGACGTATGGCTACACCTTC.

The chain combines TRBV10-1 with TRBJ2-3; weak D call: TRBD1 (5 bases). Deletions cut 4 bases from V and 0 bases from J, with 14 bases between. The CDR3 covers 16 residues. CDR1 is WNHNN, CDR2 SYGVQD, per germline (reference sequence). The CDR3 nucleotides are TGCGCCAGCAGTGCTGGGGCACCTACTAGCACAGATACGCAGTATTTT. It specifies CASSAGAPTSTDTQYF.

A few counts support this clone. V usage is TRBV7-9 and J usage is TRBJ2-3; D is perhaps TRBD2 (5 bases). This CDR3 has 15 amino acids. CDR1 is SEHNR and CDR2 is FQNEAQ in the germline V gene (reference sequence). V was pared by 4 bases and J by 3 bases, with 14 bases between. The CDR3 is CASSSQRRGTDTQYF. CDR3 bases: TGTGCCAGCAGCTCCCAGCGGAGAGGGACAGATACGCAGTATTTT. Supplemented by reference TRBV7-9 and TRBJ2-3, the full variable domain reads DTGVSQNPRHKITKRGQNVTFRCDPISEHNRLYWYRQTLGQGPEFLTYFQNEAQLEKSRLLSDRFSAERPKGSFSTLEIQRTEQGDSAMYLCASSSQRRGTDTQYFGPGTRLTVL.